This T cell receptor (beta chain) was identified during a study of blood T cell repertoires in COVID-19. Study in general: Acute and convalescent COVID-19 samples came from the United States, Italy and Spain. PBMCs, B-cell-depleted T cells, or T cells provided the cDNA or gDNA that made up the material.

This clone was recorded only once. In the original processing: Estimation of nucleated cell counts relied on the amplification of reference gene primers. Method: immunoSEQ multiplex PCR; TCRdb's copy keeps in-frame clones and lacks some. The V and J calls and clone size are taken from that table; D and trimming were inferred from the DNA. Altogether over 50,000 clones are present, over 80% being singletons, with the ten largest covering around 5%. The CDR3 totals 16 residues. The germline gives CDR1 LNHDA, CDR2 SQIVND (reference sequence). V was pared by 2 bases and J by 0 bases, with 10 bases between.

Sequencing was performed on peripheral blood. This clonotype originated in a man between 65 and 79 years old with acute or convalescent COVID-19. The chain joins TRBV19 to TRBJ2-2, with TRBD2 as a possible D gene (5 bases). This chain's CDR3 is CASSIRSGSNTGELFF. The CDR3, as DNA: TGTGCCAGTAGTATAAGGAGCGGCTCGAACACCGGGGAGCTGTTTTTT. Combining the CDR3 with reference TRBV19 and TRBJ2-2 gives the whole variable domain DGGITQSPKYLFRKEGQNVTLSCEQNLNHDAMYWYRQDPGQGLRLIYYSQIVNDFQKGDIAEGYSVSREKKESFPLTVTSAQKNPTAFYLCASSIRSGSNTGELFFGEGSRLTVL.